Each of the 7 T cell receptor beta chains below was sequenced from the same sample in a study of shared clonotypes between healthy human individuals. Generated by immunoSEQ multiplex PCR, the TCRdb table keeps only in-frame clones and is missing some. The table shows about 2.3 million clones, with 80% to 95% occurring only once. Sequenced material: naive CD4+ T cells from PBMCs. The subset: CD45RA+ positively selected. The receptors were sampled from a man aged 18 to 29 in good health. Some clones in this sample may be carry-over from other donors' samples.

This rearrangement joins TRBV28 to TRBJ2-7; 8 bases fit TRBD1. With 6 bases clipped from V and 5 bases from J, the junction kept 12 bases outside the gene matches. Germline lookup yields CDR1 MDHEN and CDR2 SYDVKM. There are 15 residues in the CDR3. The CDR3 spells CASSGQDRGSHEQYF. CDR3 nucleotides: TGTGCCAGCAGCGGCCAAGACAGGGGATCTCACGAGCAGTACTTC.

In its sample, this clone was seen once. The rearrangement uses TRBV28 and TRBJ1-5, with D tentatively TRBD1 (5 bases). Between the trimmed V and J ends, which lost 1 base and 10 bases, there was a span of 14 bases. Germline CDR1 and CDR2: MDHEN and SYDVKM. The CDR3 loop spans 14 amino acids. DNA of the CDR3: TGTGCCAGCAGTTTATTAGGGGCCGGGCGACCCCAGCATTTT. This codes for CASSLLGAGRPQHF.

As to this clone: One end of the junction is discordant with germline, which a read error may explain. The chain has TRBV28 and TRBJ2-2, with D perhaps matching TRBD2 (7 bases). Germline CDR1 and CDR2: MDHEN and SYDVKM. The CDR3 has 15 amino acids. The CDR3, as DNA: TGTGCCAGCAGTTTTGGGGGGGCGAACTCCGGGGAGCTGTTTTTT. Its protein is CASSFGGANSGELFF.

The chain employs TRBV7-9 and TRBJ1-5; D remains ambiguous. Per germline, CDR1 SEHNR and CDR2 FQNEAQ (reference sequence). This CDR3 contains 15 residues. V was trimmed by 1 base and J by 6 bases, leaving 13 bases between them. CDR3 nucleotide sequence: TGTGCCAGCAGCTTAGAGCCGGTAGGGAGTCAGCCCCAGCATTTT. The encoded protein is CASSLEPVGSQPQHF.

The CDR3 DNA reads as TGTGCCAGCAGTACGCCGGGACTCCCGAACACCGGGGAGCTGTTTTTT. Its protein is CASSTPGLPNTGELFF. The chain recombines TRBV2 with TRBJ2-2; weak D call: TRBD2 (6 bases). The V gene's germline CDR1 is SNHLY and CDR2 FYNNEI. V was shortened by 5 bases and J by 0 bases, with 13 bases between the two germline ends. The CDR3 length is 16 residues. Full variable domain (outside the CDR3, taken from reference TRBV2 and TRBJ2-2): EPEVTQTPSHQVTQMGQEVILRCVPISNHLYFYWYRQILGQKVEFLVSFYNNEISEKSEIFDDQFSVERPDGSNFTLKIRSTKLEDSAMYFCASSTPGLPNTGELFFGEGSRLTVL.

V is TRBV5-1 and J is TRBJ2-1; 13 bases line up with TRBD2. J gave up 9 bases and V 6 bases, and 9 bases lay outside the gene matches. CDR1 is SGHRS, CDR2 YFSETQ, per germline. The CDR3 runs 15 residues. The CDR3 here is CASKALAGGPGEQFF. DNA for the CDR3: TGCGCCAGCAAAGCACTAGCGGGAGGGCCGGGTGAGCAGTTCTTC.

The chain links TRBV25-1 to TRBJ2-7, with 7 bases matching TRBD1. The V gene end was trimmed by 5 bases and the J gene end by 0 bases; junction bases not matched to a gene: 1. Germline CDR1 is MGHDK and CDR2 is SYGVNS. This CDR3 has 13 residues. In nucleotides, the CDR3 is TGTGCCAGCAGTTGGACAGGCTCCTACGAGCAGTACTTC. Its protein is CASSWTGSYEQYF.